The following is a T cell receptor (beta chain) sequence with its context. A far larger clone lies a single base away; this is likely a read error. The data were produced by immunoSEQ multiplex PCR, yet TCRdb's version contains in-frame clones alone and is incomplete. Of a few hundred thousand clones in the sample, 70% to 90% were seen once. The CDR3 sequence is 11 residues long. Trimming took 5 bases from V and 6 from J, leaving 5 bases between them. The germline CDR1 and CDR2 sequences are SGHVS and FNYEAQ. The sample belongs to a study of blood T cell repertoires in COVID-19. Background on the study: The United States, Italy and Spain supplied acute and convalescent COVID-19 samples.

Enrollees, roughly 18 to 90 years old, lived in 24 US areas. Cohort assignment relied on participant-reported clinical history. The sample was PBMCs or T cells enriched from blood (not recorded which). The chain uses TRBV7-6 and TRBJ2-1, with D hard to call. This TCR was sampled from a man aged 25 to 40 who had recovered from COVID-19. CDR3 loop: CASSPINEQFF. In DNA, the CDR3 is TGTGCCAGCAGCCCCATCAATGAGCAGTTCTTC.